What follows are 16 T cell receptor beta chains derived from one specimen sequenced in a study of Tregs in tolerant kidney transplant recipients. Sequencing used immunoSEQ multiplex PCR; TCRdb keeps in-frame clones, though not all of them. The repertoire has some 250,000 clones, 65% to 85% of them found once; the top ten carry over 0.5%. The sample comprised CD4+ T cells from blood. These receptors were collected from a human donor in good health.

The CDR3, as DNA: TGCAGCGGGGCCACGGAAGGAGCTTTCTTT. Its translation: CSGATEGAFF. J is TRBJ1-1 and V is TRBV29-1; D call uncertain. V was pared by 7 bases and J by 10 bases, with 13 bases between. The CDR3 totals 10 residues. Germline CDR1 is SQVTM and CDR2 is ANQGSEA.

The chain links TRBV6-6 to TRBJ2-5, with TRBD2 matching over 8 bases. With 0 bases clipped from V and 5 bases from J, the junction kept 2 bases outside the gene matches. Germline loops: CDR1 MNHNY, CDR2 SVGAGI (reference sequence). The CDR3 is made up of 14 amino acids. CDR3: CASSYSGGEETQYF. CDR3 coding DNA: TGTGCCAGCAGTTACTCCGGGGGGGAGGAGACCCAGTACTTC.

The gene calls are TRBV27 and TRBJ1-6; 9 bases map to TRBD1. Trimming at V came to 5 bases and at J to 9 bases, leaving 8 bases not matched to a gene. The CDR3 is 15 amino acids. Per germline, CDR1 MNHEY and CDR2 SMNVEV (reference sequence). CDR3 residues: CASSPRDRVGSPLHF. Here the CDR3 DNA reads TGTGCCAGCAGTCCCCGGGACAGGGTGGGTTCACCCCTCCACTTT.

This rearrangement joins TRBV7-6 to TRBJ2-1; D possibly corresponds to TRBD2 (6 bases). This CDR3 is built from 14 residues. The germline V gene has CDR1 SGHVS and CDR2 FNYEAQ. Trimming pared 5 bases from V and 6 bases from J, leaving 14 bases between. CDR3 residues: CASSQDGRVNEQFF. The DNA of the CDR3 is TGTGCCAGCAGCCAGGACGGGAGAGTCAATGAGCAGTTCTTC.

The rearrangement links TRBV7-8 to TRBJ2-7, with 10 bases that match TRBD1. V gave up 4 bases and J gave up 2 bases; unmatched junction bases: 5. The CDR3 totals 15 residues. CDR1 and CDR2 (germline): SGHVS, FQNEAQ. The CDR3 loop is CASSSPGQGPYEQYF. CDR3 coding DNA: TGTGCCAGCAGCTCGCCGGGACAGGGGCCCTACGAGCAGTACTTC.

This chain links TRBV7-2 with TRBJ2-4; D not certain. V was shortened by 5 bases and J by 0 bases, with 17 bases between the two germline ends. CDR1 SGHTA and CDR2 FQGNSA come from the germline V gene. This CDR3 comprises 17 residues. CDR3: CASSQARAALAKNIQYF. The DNA for the CDR3 is TGTGCCAGCAGCCAAGCCCGGGCAGCTTTAGCCAAAAACATTCAGTACTTC.

This clone is a singleton in its sample. V is TRBV5-1 and J is TRBJ2-2; the D gene is possibly TRBD2 (7 bases). This CDR3 spans 15 amino acids. V lost 0 bases and J lost 7, with 13 bases in between. Germline V gene sequence: CDR1 SGHRS, CDR2 YFSETQ. DNA for the CDR3: TGCGCCAGCAGCTTGGGCGGGGGCGACATCGGGGAGCTGTTTTTT. This codes for CASSLGGGDIGELFF.

The V gene is TRBV18, the J gene TRBJ2-3, with D possibly TRBD2 on 6 matching bases. Germline V gene lookup returns CDR1 KGHSH and CDR2 LQKENI. CDR3 size: 13 residues. V lost 3 bases to trimming and J lost 6 bases, with 10 bases between them. CDR3 residues: CASSPQAGDTQYF. CDR3 in DNA: TGTGCCAGCTCACCGCAAGCGGGTGATACGCAGTATTTT.

This chain uses TRBV19 with TRBJ2-5, with no clear D. The J call is uncertain, as TRBJ2-7 better fits the DNA end. This CDR3 comprises 11 residues. The germline CDR1 and CDR2 sequences are LNHDA and SQIVND (reference sequence). The CDR3 nucleotides are TGTGCCAGTTCCAACTACTACGAGCAGTACTTC. It translates to CASSNYYEQYF.

CDR3 amino acids: CASSDRGRGPNVLTF. Written as DNA, the CDR3 is TGTGCCAGCAGCGACCGGGGCCGGGGGCCCAACGTCCTGACTTTC. This rearrangement joins TRBV6-5 to TRBJ2-6; D tentatively reads TRBD1 or TRBD2 (6 bases each). V was clipped by 6 bases and J by 8 bases, with 17 bases between them. There are 15 residues in the CDR3. CDR1 is MNHEY and CDR2 is SVGAGI in the germline V gene.

The V and J genes are TRBV4-2 and TRBJ2-1; TRBD2 aligns across 13 bases. Trimming cost V 0 bases and J 7 bases; bases outside gene matches: 6. Per the germline V gene, CDR1 is LGHNA and CDR2 is YNFKEQ. The CDR3 extends over 17 amino acids. The CDR3 region has the DNA TGTGCCAGCAGCCAAGATCCCGGGACTAGCGGGACAAATGAGCAGTTCTTC. Encoded protein: CASSQDPGTSGTNEQFF.

The genes are TRBV19 and TRBJ2-7, with 8 bases identical to TRBD1. The length of the CDR3 is 16 residues. V lost 5 bases, J lost 0 bases, and 9 bases stayed unmatched. Looked up from germline, CDR1 is LNHDA and CDR2 is SQIVND (reference sequence). The CDR3 region is CASSPRQGPGSYEQYF. The CDR3 DNA reads as TGTGCCAGTAGTCCACGACAGGGGCCAGGCTCCTACGAGCAGTACTTC.

V and J are TRBV6-6 and TRBJ2-5, with 14 positions matching TRBD2. CDR1 and CDR2 from the germline V gene are MNHNY and SVGAGI (reference sequence). V lost 7 bases, J lost 4 bases, and 8 bases stayed unmatched. The CDR3 is 16 residues long. CDR3 region: CASNPTSGRAGETQYF. The CDR3 coding sequence is TGTGCCAGCAATCCGACTAGCGGGAGGGCCGGAGAGACCCAGTACTTC.

CDR3 in DNA: TGTGCCAGTGGGACCGGGACGGAATATGGCTACACCTTC. Protein sequence: CASGTGTEYGYTF. The chain uses TRBV19 and TRBJ1-2; a weak D match, TRBD1 (5 bases). The CDR3 extends over 13 amino acids. Germline CDR1 and CDR2: LNHDA and SQIVND (reference sequence). V lost 8 bases to trimming and J lost 5 bases, with 15 bases between them. The full variable domain, its missing parts supplied by reference TRBV19 and TRBJ1-2, is DGGITQSPKYLFRKEGQNVTLSCEQNLNHDAMYWYRQDPGQGLRLIYYSQIVNDFQKGDIAEGYSVSREKKESFPLTVTSAQKNPTAFYLCASGTGTEYGYTFGSGTRLTVV.

The genes are TRBV6-5 and TRBJ1-2, with TRBD1 identical over 8 bases. This CDR3 comprises 15 residues. Trimming cost V 0 bases and J 5 bases; bases outside gene matches: 5. Germline V gives CDR1 MNHEY, CDR2 SVGAGI. The CDR3: CASSYSSQGAYGYTF. The CDR3 coding sequence is TGTGCCAGCAGTTACTCGTCCCAGGGGGCATATGGCTACACCTTC.

The chain carries TRBV11-3 and TRBJ2-5; D unclear. Germline V lookup: CDR1 SGHNT, CDR2 YENEEA. Trimming took off 1 base at V and 1 base at J, with 4 bases between the two ends. The CDR3 is 13 residues long. The CDR3 nucleotides read TGTGCCAGCAGCTTAGGACTCCAAGAGACCCAGTACTTC. Its translation: CASSLGLQETQYF. The full variable domain, completed using reference TRBV11-3 and TRBJ2-5, is EAGVVQSPRYKIIEKKQPVAFWCNPISGHNTLYWYLQNLGQGPELLIRYENEEAVDDSQLPKDRFSAERLKGVDSTLKIQPAELGDSAVYLCASSLGLQETQYFGPGTRLLVL.